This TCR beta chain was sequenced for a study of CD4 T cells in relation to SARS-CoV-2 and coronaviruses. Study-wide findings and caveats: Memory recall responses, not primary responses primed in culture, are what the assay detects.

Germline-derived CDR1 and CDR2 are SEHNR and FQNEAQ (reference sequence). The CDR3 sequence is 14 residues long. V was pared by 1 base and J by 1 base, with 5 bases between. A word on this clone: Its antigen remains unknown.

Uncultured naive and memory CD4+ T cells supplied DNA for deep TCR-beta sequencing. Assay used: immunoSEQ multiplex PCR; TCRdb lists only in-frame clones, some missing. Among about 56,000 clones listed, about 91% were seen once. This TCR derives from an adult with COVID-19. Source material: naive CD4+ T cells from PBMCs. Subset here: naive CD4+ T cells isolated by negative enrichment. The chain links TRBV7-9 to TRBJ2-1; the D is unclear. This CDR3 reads CASSLGSSYNEQFF. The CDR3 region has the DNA TGTGCCAGCAGCTTAGGATCGTCCTACAATGAGCAGTTCTTC.